This T cell receptor beta chain was observed in a study of blood T cell repertoires in COVID-19. Across the whole study: Acute-phase and convalescent COVID-19 samples originated in the United States, Italy and Spain. PBMCs, B-cell-depleted T cells, or T cells provided the cDNA or gDNA that made up the material.

In the source study's methods: By means of reference gene primer amplification, nucleated cell counts were estimated. Produced via immunoSEQ multiplex PCR; TCRdb's table is partial and in-frame only. V and J calls and clone size are given by that table; D and trimming were obtained from the DNA. The data contain 100,000 to 150,000 clones, 65% to 90% of them singletons. This clone has just one count. The source is a man older than 75 with active or convalescent COVID-19. Sequencing was carried out using peripheral blood.

The DNA for the CDR3 is TGCAGCGCTTCCCCCTTTAACACAGATACGCAGTATTTT. Its translation is CSASPFNTDTQYF. The chain combines TRBV29-1 with TRBJ2-3, with D hard to call. The germline gives CDR1 SQVTM, CDR2 ANQGSEA. The CDR3 has 13 residues. V lost 7 bases, J lost 2 bases, and 13 bases lay in between.